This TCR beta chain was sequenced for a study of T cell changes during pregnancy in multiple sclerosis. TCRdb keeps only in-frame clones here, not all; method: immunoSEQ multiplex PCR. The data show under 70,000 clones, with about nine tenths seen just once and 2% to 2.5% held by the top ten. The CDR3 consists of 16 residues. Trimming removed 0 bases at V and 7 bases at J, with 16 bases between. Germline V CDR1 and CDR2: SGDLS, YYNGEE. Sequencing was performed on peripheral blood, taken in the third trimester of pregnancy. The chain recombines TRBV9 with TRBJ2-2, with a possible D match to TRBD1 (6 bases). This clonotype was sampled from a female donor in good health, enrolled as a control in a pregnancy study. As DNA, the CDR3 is TGTGCCAGCAGCGTAGCTGCTCAGGGGCCCGGCGGGGAGCTGTTTTTT. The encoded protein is CASSVAAQGPGGELFF.